This is a list of T cell receptor beta chains from one sample in a study of identical twins. TCRdb analysed the 5' RACE reads with MiXCR anew, one entry per CDR3 protein. The sample includes approximately 490,000 distinct CDR3 sequences, about a fifth of them seen just once. These data also formed part of another study, on yellow fever vaccine responses in identical twins.

The sequenced material came from CD4+ T cells sorted from blood. All receptors derive from a woman under 30 in good health. Each CDR3 is given with its conserved first and last residue. A D gene is named only where the DNA matches it firmly. Expanded clones are given a class, and other clones once, few, many or no size at all.

d_gene	abundance	j_gene	v_gene	CDR3nt	CDR3aa
.	.	TRBJ2-3	TRBV12-3/TRBV12-4	TGTGCCAGCAGTTTGGGTCAGGGTAAAAAGCCGGCGGGCCTCACAGATACGCAGTATTTT	CASSLGQGKKPAGLTDTQYF
.	.	TRBJ1-3	TRBV12-3/TRBV12-4	TGTGCCAGCAGGCGCCCTGTCTCGGGCCCTGGAAACACCATATATTTT	CASRRPVSGPGNTIYF
TRBD2	few	TRBJ2-5	TRBV7-9	TGTGCCAGCAGTCGAGCGGGGGGCCAAGAGACCCAGTACTTC	CASSRAGGQETQYF
TRBD2	few	TRBJ2-7	TRBV28	TGTGCCAGCAGTTTACCTTTAGCGGGAGGCAACGAGCAGTACTTC	CASSLPLAGGNEQYF
.	.	TRBJ2-3	TRBV3-1	TGTGCCAGCAGTGGCAGGGGTGCTAGCACAGATACGCAGTATTTT	CASSGRGASTDTQYF
TRBD2	few	TRBJ2-2	TRBV12-3/TRBV12-4	TGTGCCAGCAGACGCACGGAGCGGGGCACCGGGGAGCTGTTTTTT	CASRRTERGTGELFF
.	.	TRBJ2-4	TRBV10-3	TGTGCCATCAGTGAGGGGGGGAACATTCAGTACTTC	CAISEGGNIQYF
.	.	TRBJ2-3	TRBV10-3	TGTGCCATCAGTGAGTACCAGAGCACAGATACGCAGTATTTT	CAISEYQSTDTQYF
TRBD1	.	TRBJ1-2	TRBV7-2	TGTGCCAGCAGCTTGGACTATACAGGGGGCAGTGGCTACACCTTC	CASSLDYTGGSGYTF
.	many	TRBJ2-7	TRBV5-1	TGTGCCAGCAGCGGTGGCTACGAGCAGTACTTC	CASSGGYEQYF
.	.	TRBJ2-1	TRBV12-3/TRBV12-4	TGTGCCAGCAGCCATGGGGCGGGGTACAATGAGCAGTTCTTC	CASSHGAGYNEQFF
TRBD2	few	TRBJ2-4	TRBV6-1	TGTGCCAGCAGCTTGCCGCGGGAGGACAAAAACATTCAGTACTTC	CASSLPREDKNIQYF
TRBD2	.	TRBJ2-1	TRBV12-3/TRBV12-4	TGTGCCAGCAGTTTACCGAGGACTAGCGGGAGGGGGAATGAGCAGTTCTTC	CASSLPRTSGRGNEQFF
TRBD1	.	TRBJ2-2	TRBV11-2	TGTGCCAGCAGCTCGGGACAGGGTTTCACCGGGGAGCTGTTTTTT	CASSSGQGFTGELFF
.	few	TRBJ2-3	TRBV9	TGTGCCAGCAGCGTCGGCTCAGTCAGCACAGATACGCAGTATTTT	CASSVGSVSTDTQYF
TRBD1	few	TRBJ2-5	TRBV7-9	TGTGCCAGCAGACAAGGACAGGAGGTCAAGGAGACCCAGTACTTC	CASRQGQEVKETQYF
.	few	TRBJ1-3	TRBV2	TGTGCCAGCAGTGAAGCGCTTCTTCCGGACACCATATATTTT	CASSEALLPDTIYF
.	few	TRBJ1-1	TRBV28	TGTGCCAGCACCCTCATGAGGATTAACACTGAAGCTTTCTTT	CASTLMRINTEAFF
TRBD2	once	TRBJ2-5	TRBV3-1	TGTGCCAGCAGCCGCGGGGCTGGGTTAGCGGGAGCTGAGACCCAGTACTTC	CASSRGAGLAGAETQYF
TRBD2	few	TRBJ2-7	TRBV7-9	TGTGCCAGCAGCCCAACGACTAGCGGGGGCAGATACGAGCAGTACTTC	CASSPTTSGGRYEQYF
TRBD2	.	TRBJ2-3	TRBV10-3	TGTGCCATCAGTGATACTGTGGCGGGGGGCAGCACAGATACGCAGTATTTT	CAISDTVAGGSTDTQYF
TRBD2	.	TRBJ2-6	TRBV5-1	TGCGCCAGCAGCACAGGGACTAGCGGGAGGACTGGGGCCAACGTCCTGACTTTC	CASSTGTSGRTGANVLTF
.	.	TRBJ2-1	TRBV2	TGTGCCAGCAGTGAAATGGGGGCCCAGGGGGGTTACAATGAGCAGTTCTTC	CASSEMGAQGGYNEQFF
TRBD1	.	TRBJ2-1	TRBV7-7	TGTGCCAGCAGCTTCGGGACAGGGAAGTACAATGAGCAGTTCTTC	CASSFGTGKYNEQFF
.	.	TRBJ1-1	TRBV11-2	TGTGCCAGCAGCTTAGCAGTCATCACTGAAGCTTTCTTT	CASSLAVITEAFF
TRBD2	few	TRBJ2-2	TRBV10-3	TGTGCCACGACACAACAGCGGGAGGGGACCAACACCGGGGAGCTGTTTTTT	CATTQQREGTNTGELFF
.	few	TRBJ1-2	TRBV9	TGTGCCAGCAGCGTAGAGGCAGCCCAAAGAAACTATGGCTACACCTTC	CASSVEAAQRNYGYTF
.	few	TRBJ2-7	TRBV4-2	.	CASSPGQGALRAVLRAGGEQYF
TRBD1	few	TRBJ2-3	TRBV19	TGTGCCAGTAGTCATAACCTACAGGGGGCTGCAGATACGCAGTATTTT	CASSHNLQGAADTQYF
TRBD2	.	TRBJ2-7	TRBV5-5	TGTGCCAGCAGCTTGAGTGGGCTAGCGGGGTTGACCTACGAGCAGTACTTC	CASSLSGLAGLTYEQYF
.	.	TRBJ2-1	TRBV15	TGTGCCACCAGCAGGAACAGGGCCGACATAGAGTTCTTC	CATSRNRADIEFF
TRBD1	few	TRBJ1-4	TRBV15	TGTGCCACCAGCAGAGCCCCCGGGACAGGGGTTAATGAAAAACTGTTTTTT	CATSRAPGTGVNEKLFF
TRBD2	.	TRBJ2-7	TRBV20-1	TGCAGTGCTAAATCCCCCAGCGGGAGCTACGAGCAGTACTTC	CSAKSPSGSYEQYF
TRBD2	once	TRBJ2-1	TRBV6-1	TGTGCCAGCGGTCTCCTAGCGGGAGGGTCCTACAATGAGCAGTTCTTC	CASGLLAGGSYNEQFF
.	once	TRBJ1-5	TRBV28	TGTGCCAGCAGTCTCCATGACCGGGGGCCTAATCAGCCCCAGCATTTT	CASSLHDRGPNQPQHF
TRBD2	.	TRBJ2-3	TRBV19	TGTGCCAGTAGTTCCGCTAGCGGGACTAGCACAGATACGCAGTATTTT	CASSSASGTSTDTQYF
TRBD2	once	TRBJ2-5	TRBV7-6	TGTGCCAGCAGCTTAGGACTAGCGGGGAAGCGGGAGACCCAGTACTTC	CASSLGLAGKRETQYF
.	few	TRBJ1-1	TRBV20-1	TGCAGTGCTAGAGGGGGGGCTTTCTTT	CSARGGAFF